A single sample is the source of the 23 T cell receptor beta chains below, sequenced in a study of Graves' ophthalmopathy and Graves' hyperthyroidism. Amplification of the TCR beta CDR3 regions used RNA transcripts (as template). Second-round multiplex PCR came after first-round RT-PCR with HTBI primers. TCRdb re-called the multiplex PCR reads with MiXCR, one entry per CDR3 protein. The top ten clones hold 44% of a sample with almost 750,000 distinct CDR3 sequences, 40% of them seen once. The specimen was peripheral blood. The receptors here all came from an adult man with Graves' ophthalmopathy.

The rearrangement joins TRBV10-3 to TRBJ1-5; D uncertain. Germline V lookup: CDR1 ENHRY, CDR2 SYGVKD. CDR3 length: 12 residues. The V and J ends lost 4 bases and 6 bases respectively, with 7 bases between them. The CDR3 DNA follows: TGTGCCATCAGTGGGAAGGGTCAGCCCCAGCATTTT. Translation: CAISGKGQPQHF.

This clonotype has just one count. The gene calls are TRBV14 and TRBJ1-3; no reliable D call. The CDR3 has 16 residues. Per germline, CDR1 SGHDN and CDR2 FVKESK. The V end lost 3 bases, the J end lost 0 bases, and 12 bases lay between the germline ends. The CDR3 DNA sequence: TGTGCCAGCAGCCAGAACACCCGCAGCTCTGGAAACACCATATATTTT. Protein product: CASSQNTRSSGNTIYF. Based on the CDR3 plus reference TRBV14 and TRBJ1-3, the full variable domain is EAGVTQFPSHSVIEKGQTVTLRCDPISGHDNLYWYRRVMGKEIKFLLHFVKESKQDESGMPNNRFLAERTGGTYSTLKVQPAELEDSGVYFCASSQNTRSSGNTIYFGEGSWLTVV.

This chain links TRBV14 with TRBJ2-6, with unresolved D. From germline, CDR1 is SGHDN and CDR2 FVKESK. The germline V and J ends were trimmed by 0 bases and 1 base, with 10 bases remaining between them. The CDR3 loop spans 17 amino acids. CDR3 amino acids: CASSQDVAKSGANVLTF. CDR3 DNA: TGTGCCAGCAGCCAAGATGTCGCGAAGTCTGGGGCCAACGTCCTGACTTTC.

This clonotype was seen at least ten times. The chain recombines TRBV25-1 with TRBJ1-3, with unresolved D. The CDR3 spans 15 residues. Germline V gene lookup returns CDR1 MGHDK and CDR2 SYGVNS. V was cut by 2 bases and J by 2 bases, with 10 bases left in between. The CDR3 bases are TGTGCCAGCAGTGAAGTCGGGGTGGCTGGAAACACCATATATTTT. As protein: CASSEVGVAGNTIYF.

Concerning this clonotype: No conserved phenylalanine or tryptophan is present at the end of the CDR3, so a read error is the likely explanation. It is unclear where the CDR3 begins or ends on the DNA, so no DNA is shown, and the CDR3 is as TCRdb lists it. J is TRBJ1-4 and V is TRBV20-1. Including both end residues, the CDR3 is 9 amino acids long. CDR1 and CDR2 from the germline V gene are DFQATT and SNEGSKA (reference sequence). CDR3 sequence: CSARDRSSY.

This clonotype showed up just a few times. This chain joins TRBV5-8 and TRBJ1-4, with TRBD1 as a possible D gene (6 bases). Trimming took off 4 bases at V and 11 bases at J, with 15 bases between the two ends. The CDR3 is 13 amino acids. CDR1 SGHTS and CDR2 YDEGEE come from the germline V gene. The CDR3 coding sequence is TGTGCCAGCAGCGTACAGGGTGGTAGGAAACTGTTTTTT. Protein: CASSVQGGRKLFF.

A word on this clonotype: This sequence may be a read error, since a much larger clone differs from it by one base. The chain carries TRBV7-3 and TRBJ1-2, with D possibly matching TRBD1 (6 bases). The V and J ends lost 5 bases and 0 bases respectively, with 13 bases between them. Looked up from germline, CDR1 is SGHTA and CDR2 is FQGTGA. The CDR3 has 15 residues. The CDR3 nucleotides are TGTGCCAGCAGCCCCCGGACAGTTTCTAACTATGGCTACACCTTC. Translating gives CASSPRTVSNYGYTF.

V and J are TRBV9 and TRBJ1-6, with TRBD1 matching 12 bases. After removal of 3 bases from V and 0 bases from J, the junction contained 22 bases not matched to a gene. Per germline, CDR1 SGDLS and CDR2 YYNGEE. The CDR3 covers 24 residues. The CDR3 DNA reads as TGTGCCAGCAGCGCCAGTCTCGGGACAGGGGGCCATGGCGCTGTTAGCTCCTATAATTCACCCCTCCACTTT. Translation: CASSASLGTGGHGAVSSYNSPLHF.

The chain recombines TRBV4-2 with TRBJ1-1, with 7 bases lining up with TRBD1. The V gene's germline CDR1 is LGHNA and CDR2 YNFKEQ. V dropped 0 bases and J dropped 7; count of bases not matched to a gene: 5. The CDR3 has 14 amino acids. CDR3 sequence: CASSQEDRAGEAFF. DNA for the CDR3: TGTGCCAGCAGCCAAGAAGACAGGGCCGGTGAAGCTTTCTTT.

The chain is built from TRBV29-1 and TRBJ2-7; possibly TRBD1 or TRBD2 for D (5 bases each). This CDR3 comprises 16 residues. V was pared by 6 bases and J by 2 bases, with 23 bases between. Germline V gene sequence: CDR1 SQVTM, CDR2 ANQGSEA. The CDR3 sequence: CSVALNTGTLTYEQYF. CDR3 in DNA: TGCAGCGTCGCGTTGAACACCGGGACGTTGACCTACGAGCAGTACTTC.

Remarks on this clonotype: One base away lies a much larger clone, so this may be a sequencing read error. V usage is TRBV29-1 and J usage is TRBJ2-7; D is unclear. The CDR3 spans 13 residues. CDR1 SQVTM and CDR2 ANQGSEA come from the germline V gene. As DNA, the CDR3 is TGCGGCGTTCAATCCGGCAGAACCTACGAGCAGTACTTC. This gives the protein CGVQSGRTYEQYF.

This clonotype has at least ten counts. The chain employs TRBV10-3 and TRBJ1-1; D remains unclear. V gave up 2 bases and J gave up 6 bases, with 10 bases separating them. Germline V lookup: CDR1 ENHRY, CDR2 SYGVKD. This CDR3 spans 13 amino acids. CDR3 sequence (DNA): TGTGCCATCAGTGAGACCCAAGCCTCTGAAGCTTTCTTT. This encodes CAISETQASEAFF.

V gene TRBV19 combines with J gene TRBJ1-1; D might be TRBD1 (6 bases). Germline V CDR1 and CDR2: LNHDA, SQIVND (reference sequence). With 9 bases removed from V and 5 bases from J, the gap between germline ends came to 16 bases. This CDR3 contains 13 residues. The CDR3 loop is CASSLDSRTEAFF. The CDR3 coding sequence is TGTGCCAGCTCCCTGGACAGTCGGACTGAAGCTTTCTTT.

In this sample, this clonotype turned up many times. The genes are TRBV24-1 and TRBJ1-2; 10 nucleotides line up with TRBD1. Germline CDR1 and CDR2: KGHDR and SFDVKD. This CDR3 region has 14 residues. V shed 3 bases, J shed 3 bases, and the junction held 0 bases outside the gene matches. The CDR3 bases are TGTGCCACCAGTGATGGACAGGGGGACTATGGCTACACCTTC. Its translation: CATSDGQGDYGYTF.

J is TRBJ2-5 and V is TRBV7-9; D possibly corresponds to TRBD1 (6 bases). The germline V gene has CDR1 SEHNR and CDR2 FQNEAQ (reference sequence). This CDR3 region has 13 residues. V was clipped by 5 bases and J by 7 bases, with 14 bases between them. CDR3 protein: CASSPGARGTQYF. For the CDR3, the DNA is TGTGCCAGCAGCCCGGGTGCCAGGGGGACCCAGTACTTC.

This clonotype was counted many times. The chain is built from TRBV15 and TRBJ1-6; TRBD1 matches 8 bases. Germline trimming cut 3 bases from V and 8 bases from J; bases unmatched to any gene: 6. CDR3 size: 15 residues. Germline CDR1 and CDR2: LNHNV and YYDKDF (reference sequence). The CDR3 reads CATSRQGQGDSPLHF. Written as DNA, the CDR3 is TGTGCCACCAGCAGGCAAGGACAGGGTGATTCACCCCTCCACTTT.

This sequence joins TRBV2 and TRBJ2-7, with D possibly being TRBD1 or TRBD2 (5 bases each). The germline CDR1 and CDR2 sequences are SNHLY and FYNNEI. This CDR3 is 15 amino acids long. V was shortened by 0 bases and J by 2 bases, with 11 bases between the two germline ends. The CDR3 is CASSEAGDSTYEQYF. The CDR3 nucleotides are TGTGCCAGCAGTGAAGCGGGGGATAGTACCTACGAGCAGTACTTC.

This clonotype was seen once. A much larger clone sits a single nucleotide away, making a read error possible. V is TRBV12-3 or TRBV12-4 and J is TRBJ1-3; D is ambiguous. This CDR3 is built from 15 residues. The CDR3 bases are TGTGCCAGCAGTATCGGCGTGGGCGCTGGAAGCACCATATATTTT. This encodes CASSIGVGAGSTIYF.

The table lists this clonotype with a few counts. CDR3: CASSSFSGNYEQYF. CDR3 sequence (DNA): TGTGCCAGCAGCTCCTTTAGCGGCAACTACGAGCAGTACTTC. The genes are TRBV12-3 or TRBV12-4 and TRBJ2-7, with D tentatively TRBD2 (6 bases). V lost 6 bases, J lost 3 bases, and 15 bases lay in between. This CDR3 contains 14 residues.

Note on this clonotype: At one end, the junction sequence differs from germline, possibly due to a read error. The chain joins TRBV13 to TRBJ1-1; D gene unclear. CDR1 is PRHDT, CDR2 FYEKMQ, per germline (reference sequence). This CDR3 has 13 amino acids. The DNA of the CDR3 is TGTGCCAGCATCTTAACCGAAAACACTGAAGCTTTCTTT. Protein product: CASILTENTEAFF.

The chain links TRBV4-1 to TRBJ1-1; TRBD1 aligns across 8 bases. The V and J ends lost 5 bases and 4 bases, in that order; junction bases with no gene match: 9. CDR1 MGHRA and CDR2 YSYEKL come from the germline V gene. This CDR3 region has 15 residues. The CDR3 DNA is TGCGCCAGCAGCACCGGACAGGGATCGGGCACTGAAGCTTTCTTT. It specifies CASSTGQGSGTEAFF.

This clonotype was seen a few times. This sequence joins TRBV14 and TRBJ2-7; 7 positions match TRBD2. Germline assignment: CDR1 SGHDN and CDR2 FVKESK. J gave up 6 bases and V 0 bases, and 11 bases lay outside the gene matches. The CDR3 is 16 residues long. CDR3: CASSQDTRGGSGEQYF. The CDR3 DNA reads as TGTGCCAGCAGCCAAGATACAAGGGGAGGGAGTGGCGAGCAGTACTTC.

The rearrangement uses TRBV5-1 and TRBJ1-4; D unresolved. This CDR3 has 16 residues. CDR1 is SGHRS and CDR2 is YFSETQ in the germline V gene. The V and J ends lost 0 bases and 4 bases respectively, with 13 bases between them. CDR3 amino acids: CASSLEPGRGNEKLFF. DNA of the CDR3: TGCGCCAGCAGCTTGGAGCCAGGCCGCGGTAATGAAAAACTGTTTTTT. The full variable domain, its missing parts supplied by reference TRBV5-1 and TRBJ1-4, is KAGVTQTPRYLIKTRGQQVTLSCSPISGHRSVSWYQQTPGQGLQFLFEYFSETQRNKGNFPGRFSGRQFSNSRSEMNVSTLELGDSALYLCASSLEPGRGNEKLFFGSGTQLSVL.